These T cell receptor beta chains were read from a single sample in a study of blood T cell repertoires in COVID-19. Using immunoSEQ multiplex PCR, the repertoire was profiled, and TCRdb retains in-frame clones only, with some absent. The repertoire has around 190,000 clones, around 80% of them found once; the top ten carry around 7%. The sample consisted of peripheral blood. These TCRs come from a man in his sixties or seventies with active or convalescent COVID-19. Each CDR3 is given with its conserved first and last residue. Fields, in order: clone size, J gene, V gene, D gene, CDR3 protein, CDR3 DNA. D genes are given only for firm matches. Clone size is given for some rows only: seen once, a few or many times, or a class if the clone is expanded.

abundance: -; j_gene: TRBJ2-3; v_gene: TRBV14; d_gene: TRBD2; CDR3aa: CASSHPLAGTPDTQYF; CDR3nt: TGTGCCAGCAGCCACCCACTAGCGGGGACCCCCGATACGCAGTATTTT
abundance: -; j_gene: TRBJ2-3; v_gene: TRBV19; d_gene: TRBD2; CDR3aa: CASSRPRLAGVFSSDTQYF; CDR3nt: TGTGCCAGTAGCCGACCTCGGTTAGCGGGGGTCTTTTCTTCAGATACGCAGTATTTT
abundance: -; j_gene: TRBJ1-1; v_gene: TRBV9; d_gene: -; CDR3aa: CASSVVQNTEAFF; CDR3nt: TGTGCCAGCAGCGTAGTACAGAACACTGAAGCTTTCTTT
abundance: -; j_gene: TRBJ1-1; v_gene: TRBV7-9; d_gene: -; CDR3aa: CASSSVAGTEAFF; CDR3nt: TGTGCCAGCAGCTCTGTTGCGGGCACTGAAGCTTTCTTT
abundance: -; j_gene: TRBJ2-7; v_gene: TRBV19; d_gene: -; CDR3aa: CASSIPPGYEQYF; CDR3nt: TGTGCCAGTAGTATTCCCCCGGGCTACGAGCAGTACTTC
abundance: -; j_gene: TRBJ1-1; v_gene: TRBV6-5; d_gene: TRBD1; CDR3aa: CASTDRGQGNTEAFF; CDR3nt: TGTGCCAGCACCGATAGGGGACAGGGGAACACTGAAGCTTTCTTT
abundance: -; j_gene: TRBJ2-1; v_gene: TRBV29-1; d_gene: TRBD2; CDR3aa: CSVAGGNNEQFF; CDR3nt: TGCAGCGTTGCGGGGGGTAACAATGAGCAGTTCTTC
abundance: -; j_gene: TRBJ1-1; v_gene: TRBV6-6; d_gene: -; CDR3aa: CASSLSDNTEAFF; CDR3nt: TGTGCCAGCAGCCTCAGTGATAACACTGAAGCTTTCTTT
abundance: -; j_gene: TRBJ2-1; v_gene: TRBV9; d_gene: TRBD1; CDR3aa: CASSVGPQGLNEQFF; CDR3nt: TGTGCCAGCAGCGTAGGACCACAGGGGCTCAATGAGCAGTTCTTC
abundance: -; j_gene: TRBJ2-1; v_gene: TRBV7-3; d_gene: TRBD1; CDR3aa: CASSLTGTAVDNEQFF; CDR3nt: TGTGCCAGCAGCTTAACCGGGACAGCTGTGGACAATGAGCAGTTCTTC
abundance: -; j_gene: TRBJ1-1; v_gene: TRBV3-1/TRBV3-2; d_gene: -; CDR3aa: CASSQVPGVTEAFF; CDR3nt: TGTGCCAGCAGCCAAGTCCCAGGGGTGACTGAAGCTTTCTTT
abundance: -; j_gene: TRBJ2-1; v_gene: TRBV20-1; d_gene: TRBD2; CDR3aa: CSASSLAGGRSYNEQFF; CDR3nt: TGCAGTGCTAGTAGTCTAGCGGGGGGCCGCTCCTACAATGAGCAGTTCTTC
abundance: once; j_gene: TRBJ2-5; v_gene: TRBV7-9; d_gene: TRBD1; CDR3aa: CASSFGQGETQYF; CDR3nt: TGTGCCAGCAGCTTCGGACAGGGAGAGACCCAGTACTTC
abundance: once; j_gene: TRBJ2-3; v_gene: TRBV18; d_gene: -; CDR3aa: CASSPQQDSTDTQYF; CDR3nt: TGTGCCAGCTCACCCCAACAGGATAGCACAGATACGCAGTATTTT
abundance: -; j_gene: TRBJ2-5; v_gene: TRBV20-1; d_gene: -; CDR3aa: CSARDRETQYF; CDR3nt: TGCAGTGCTCGGGATAGAGAGACCCAGTACTTC
abundance: few; j_gene: TRBJ1-2; v_gene: TRBV4-2; d_gene: -; CDR3aa: CASSQEARDTLAGYTF; CDR3nt: TGTGCCAGCAGCCAAGAAGCCCGGGACACCTTAGCCGGCTACACCTTC
abundance: -; j_gene: TRBJ2-7; v_gene: TRBV5-1; d_gene: -; CDR3aa: CASSLALHYEQYF; CDR3nt: TGCGCCAGCAGCTTGGCACTTCACTACGAGCAGTACTTC
abundance: -; j_gene: TRBJ1-2; v_gene: TRBV29-1; d_gene: -; CDR3aa: CSVEVGATGSYGYTF; CDR3nt: TGCAGCGTTGAAGTCGGGGCCACAGGGTCTTATGGCTACACCTTC
abundance: few; j_gene: TRBJ1-4; v_gene: TRBV25-1; d_gene: TRBD1; CDR3aa: CASSPSNTGDNEKLFF; CDR3nt: TGTGCCAGCAGCCCCTCGAACACAGGGGATAATGAAAAACTGTTTTTT
abundance: once; j_gene: TRBJ2-5; v_gene: TRBV25-1; d_gene: TRBD1; CDR3aa: CASSKQGAQETQYF; CDR3nt: TGTGCCAGCAGTAAACAGGGGGCCCAAGAGACCCAGTACTTC
abundance: -; j_gene: TRBJ1-4; v_gene: TRBV10-2; d_gene: -; CDR3aa: CASTPRGGEKLFF; CDR3nt: TGCGCCAGCACTCCGCGGGGTGGTGAAAAACTGTTTTTT
abundance: -; j_gene: TRBJ2-3; v_gene: TRBV11-3; d_gene: TRBD2; CDR3aa: CASSLASGTDTQYF; CDR3nt: TGTGCCAGCAGCTTAGCTAGCGGGACGGATACGCAGTATTTT
abundance: -; j_gene: TRBJ1-2; v_gene: TRBV6-5; d_gene: TRBD1; CDR3aa: CASGVTGVYGYTF; CDR3nt: TGTGCCAGCGGGGTCACAGGGGTCTATGGCTACACCTTC
abundance: -; j_gene: TRBJ2-7; v_gene: TRBV7-8; d_gene: TRBD2; CDR3aa: CASSLRAGTSYEQYF; CDR3nt: TGTGCCAGCAGCTTACGAGCGGGGACCTCCTACGAGCAGTACTTC
abundance: -; j_gene: TRBJ2-4; v_gene: TRBV15; d_gene: -; CDR3aa: CATSRSRLAKNIQYF; CDR3nt: TGTGCCACCAGCAGAAGCCGTCTAGCCAAAAACATTCAGTACTTC
abundance: few; j_gene: TRBJ1-2; v_gene: TRBV29-1; d_gene: -; CDR3aa: CSVAEREPYGYTF; CDR3nt: TGCAGCGTTGCTGAGCGGGAGCCCTATGGCTACACCTTC
abundance: -; j_gene: TRBJ1-1; v_gene: TRBV18; d_gene: -; CDR3aa: CASSPTLSSRATPGNTEAFF; CDR3nt: TGTGCCAGCTCACCGACCCTATCGAGCAGGGCGACGCCGGGTAACACTGAAGCTTTCTTT
abundance: -; j_gene: TRBJ1-1; v_gene: TRBV10-3; d_gene: -; CDR3aa: CAIRALGQVDTEAFF; CDR3nt: TGTGCCATCAGAGCCTTGGGGCAGGTGGACACTGAAGCTTTCTTT
abundance: -; j_gene: TRBJ1-5; v_gene: TRBV12-3/TRBV12-4; d_gene: TRBD1; CDR3aa: CASSQGRYQPQHF; CDR3nt: TGTGCCAGCTCACAGGGGCGGTATCAGCCCCAGCATTTT
abundance: -; j_gene: TRBJ2-3; v_gene: TRBV29-1; d_gene: TRBD2; CDR3aa: CSVRPGLAIPHSTDTQYF; CDR3nt: TGCAGCGTCCGCCCGGGACTAGCGATCCCCCATAGCACAGATACGCAGTATTTT
abundance: -; j_gene: TRBJ1-5; v_gene: TRBV3-1/TRBV3-2; d_gene: TRBD1; CDR3aa: CASSQQGGGNQPQHF; CDR3nt: TGTGCCAGCAGCCAACAAGGGGGCGGCAATCAGCCCCAGCATTTT
abundance: -; j_gene: TRBJ1-2; v_gene: TRBV28; d_gene: -; CDR3aa: CASSSGQTYGYTF; CDR3nt: TGTGCCAGCAGTTCCGGACAGACCTATGGCTACACCTTC
abundance: few; j_gene: TRBJ2-7; v_gene: TRBV27; d_gene: TRBD2; CDR3aa: CASSPRDYGSYEQYF; CDR3nt: TGTGCCAGCAGTCCCAGGGACTACGGATCCTACGAGCAGTACTTC
abundance: once; j_gene: TRBJ1-4; v_gene: TRBV29-1; d_gene: TRBD1; CDR3aa: CSGRGREKLFF; CDR3nt: TGCAGCGGTAGGGGGCGAGAAAAACTGTTTTTT
abundance: -; j_gene: TRBJ1-2; v_gene: TRBV25-1; d_gene: TRBD1; CDR3aa: CASSQPGQAYGYTF; CDR3nt: TGTGCCAGCAGCCAACCGGGACAGGCTTATGGCTACACCTTC
abundance: -; j_gene: TRBJ2-6; v_gene: TRBV6-6; d_gene: -; CDR3aa: CASSRTGSGANVLTF; CDR3nt: TGTGCCAGCAGCCGCACAGGGTCTGGGGCCAACGTCCTGACTTTC
abundance: few; j_gene: TRBJ2-3; v_gene: TRBV12-5; d_gene: -; CDR3aa: CASGLNFATSTDTQYF; CDR3nt: TGTGCTAGTGGTTTGAATTTTGCGACTAGCACAGATACGCAGTATTTT
abundance: -; j_gene: TRBJ2-2; v_gene: TRBV7-9; d_gene: TRBD2; CDR3aa: CASSPGTSGTDGELFF; CDR3nt: TGTGCCAGCAGCCCTGGGACTAGCGGGACGGACGGGGAGCTGTTTTTT
abundance: -; j_gene: TRBJ1-1; v_gene: TRBV7-3; d_gene: -; CDR3aa: CASSAGLNTEAFF; CDR3nt: TGTGCCAGCAGCGCAGGATTGAACACTGAAGCTTTCTTT
abundance: few; j_gene: TRBJ1-1; v_gene: TRBV4-2; d_gene: -; CDR3aa: CASSIGANGAEAFF; CDR3nt: TGTGCCAGCAGCATAGGGGCGAACGGCGCTGAAGCTTTCTTT
abundance: -; j_gene: TRBJ1-2; v_gene: TRBV6-5; d_gene: -; CDR3aa: CASSHSAGGYTF; CDR3nt: TGTGCCAGCAGTCATTCTGCAGGGGGCTACACCTTC
abundance: -; j_gene: TRBJ1-1; v_gene: TRBV5-1; d_gene: TRBD1; CDR3aa: CASSLQGRNTEAFF; CDR3nt: TGCGCCAGCAGCCTACAGGGGAGGAACACTGAAGCTTTCTTT